This T cell receptor beta chain was found in a study of identical twins. General observations from the study: The study reached conclusions through statistical analysis that was cross-sectional, not following the same donors.

This CDR3 has 16 residues. Trimming removed 0 bases from V and 6 bases from J; junction bases left unmatched: 12. Per germline, CDR1 DFQATT and CDR2 SNEGSKA (reference sequence). Using its own MiXCR run on the 5' RACE reads, TCRdb lists one record per CDR3 protein. This sample has 410,000 or so distinct CDR3 sequences, with approximately 17% found just once. This clonotype has at least ten counts. Its antigen remains unknown. The V gene is TRBV20-1, the J gene TRBJ2-3; TRBD2 matches at 7 bases. The TCR comes from a man over 45 in good health. Sequenced sample: naive T cells sorted from blood. In nucleotides, the CDR3 is TGCAGTGCTAGAGATCTCCCGGGGAGGGGAGGCGATACGCAGTATTTT. Translating gives CSARDLPGRGGDTQYF.